This TCR beta chain was captured in a study of blood T cells in healthy people across ages. Study results and caveats: The long-lived group displayed more naive CD4+ cells, plus higher diversity, than the aged donors did. With age, beta diversity per million T cells declined roughly linearly, significantly by 35 to 40.

Alongside a J-beta primer mix, a sample-barcoded 5' primer served in a second PCR lasting about 7 to 12 cycles. In TCRdb, the 5' RACE reads were re-called with MiXCR into one record per CDR3 protein. The data hold roughly 800,000 distinct CDR3 sequences, with 55% to 75% observed a single time. The germline V gene has CDR1 MNHNY and CDR2 SVGAGI (reference sequence). With 2 bases clipped from V and 3 bases from J, the junction kept 5 bases outside the gene matches. This CDR3 has 15 amino acids. PBMCs were isolated at a quantity of at least 7 million per sample. The table lists this clonotype with a few counts. Its target is not known.

Sequencing was performed on blood. The chain combines TRBV6-6 with TRBJ2-3, with 7 bases matching TRBD1. The clonotype originates from a man younger than 40 in good health. CDR3 region: CASSYAQGVTDTQYF. DNA for the CDR3: TGTGCCAGCAGTTACGCCCAGGGGGTGACAGATACGCAGTATTTT.